This T cell receptor beta chain emerged from a study of blood T cell repertoires in COVID-19. This clone was counted a few times. In the original processing: Scientists estimated how many nucleated cells there were by amplifying reference gene primers. The table came from immunoSEQ multiplex PCR; TCRdb's copy has only in-frame clones and leaves some out. V, J and clone size were drawn from that table, and D and trimming were deduced from the DNA. This repertoire shows more than 250,000 clones, 89% found once; its top ten account for around 6.6%. Trimming removed 2 bases from V and 8 bases from J, with 6 bases in between. Germline loops: CDR1 KGHSH, CDR2 LQKENI. The CDR3 has 12 amino acids.

This clonotype was sampled from a man younger than 30 who had recovered from COVID-19. The chain recombines TRBV18 with TRBJ1-4, with no clear D. Sequenced material: peripheral blood. DNA for the CDR3: TGTGCCAGCTCACCAGACGGGGAAAAACTGTTTTTT. Protein: CASSPDGEKLFF.